This TCR beta chain was found in a study of T-cell memory formation after mild COVID-19 (dated by TCRdb to the early 2020s). For the wider study: TCR sequence clusters from the two donors were found to be largely donor specific. In two donors, T-cell clones that expanded and contracted after mild COVID-19 were tracked by sequencing TCRalpha and TCRbeta repertoires over time. The cohort comprised two young, previously healthy adult volunteers, one female and one male.

The reads were generated on an Illumina NovaSeq 6000. cDNA libraries for TCRalpha and TCRbeta were prepared by 5'RACE using constant-segment primers, with sample barcodes and unique molecular identifiers added. RNA was extracted from every sample with Trizol reagent. Library amplification was performed in two PCR steps, and a second sample barcode and Illumina TruSeq adapters were introduced in the second step. Sequencing of the libraries was done on an Illumina NovaSeq, producing 2 x 150 bp paired-end reads. On the study's bioinformatics: The reads were demultiplexed and collapsed into UMI-guided consensus sequences using migec v1.2.7. Using mixcr v2.1.11, UMI consensuses were aligned to TRA and TRB V and J templates and then assembled into clonotypes. Expanded or contracted clonotypes were those called significant by both edgeR and NoisET, with noise models trained on biological replicates. For edgeR calls, a false discovery rate-adjusted p below 0.01 and a log2 fold-change threshold of 1 were applied. PCA with hierarchical clustering of max-normalized trajectories of the 1000 most abundant clonotypes was used as exploratory dynamics analysis. Each responding clone was given a CD4 or CD8 phenotype based on the CD4+ and CD8+ repertoires, which had been sequenced separately. TCRdb trimmed the raw reads at Q25, called clones with MiXCR and kept productive beta chains. Every CDR3 protein is listed once, alongside the most common genes and DNA of its rows. The V and J calls shown here were made by TCRdb, not taken from the authors' results. The sample table contains roughly 550,000 distinct CDR3 sequences; only one count was recorded for over 20% of them. The ten largest account for around 13% of the sample.

In the case of this clonotype: The specificity of this receptor is unknown. The input lacks base qualities; no much larger clone sits a single base away.

Ficoll-Paque density gradient centrifugation was used to isolate PBMCs. The germline V gene encodes CDR1 SGHRS and CDR2 YFSETQ. The junction shows trimming of 4 bases on V and 5 bases on J, plus 13 bases between the germline ends. Measured from the cysteine to the phenylalanine, the CDR3 is 15 residues long. CDR3 DNA only is kept here, 45 bases in frame from base 1. On the study overall, not on this receptor specifically: Whether the second-wave clones peaking on day 37 were SARS-CoV-2 specific was not confirmed. Contracting CD4+ clones appeared mostly in the CM and EM memory subsets, whereas CD8+ clones were enriched in EMRA. The detection of some responding clones in pre-infection memory suggests that pre-existing cross-reactive memory T cells joined the SARS-CoV-2 response. Clones that contracted from day 15 to 85 showed balanced CD4/CD8 phenotypes, whereas a second wave of clones that expanded from day 15 to 37 leaned towards CD4+. The study covered only a couple of mild cases, and larger cohorts including severe cases with pre-infection samples were considered necessary.

What was sequenced was PBMCs or a T cell subset sorted from them (not recorded which). The clonotype was recovered from an adult woman who had mild COVID-19 (a few samples of this study predate the infection). The sample titles of this study are shuffled in the database, so cell type and time point are left out; the donor was told from shared clones. The chain was built from TRBV5-1 and TRBJ1-6; TRBD1 might be the D gene, on 5 matching bases. The CDR3 corresponds to CASSLPQGDNSPLHF. The DNA is TGCGCCAGCAGCCTTCCGCAAGGGGATAATTCACCCCTCCACTTT.